The present T cell receptor beta chain was sequenced within a study of cytomegalovirus exposure and HLA in healthy donors. This CDR3 has 14 amino acids. 13 Jbeta primers and 60 Vbeta primers were used for the PCR. The assay was immunoSEQ multiplex PCR, and TCRdb's table has in-frame clones only and misses some. The sample holds approximately 150,000 clones, about 83% seen once. Sequences were obtained from PBMCs. The rearrangement joins TRBV1 to TRBJ1-4. TRBV1 is described as a pseudogene. This clonotype was sampled from a woman under 40 in good health and CMV-seronegative. The CDR3 DNA reads as TGCACCACCAAGCGAGCTTTGATGGGTGAAAAACTGTTTTTT. Protein: CTTKRALMGEKLFF.